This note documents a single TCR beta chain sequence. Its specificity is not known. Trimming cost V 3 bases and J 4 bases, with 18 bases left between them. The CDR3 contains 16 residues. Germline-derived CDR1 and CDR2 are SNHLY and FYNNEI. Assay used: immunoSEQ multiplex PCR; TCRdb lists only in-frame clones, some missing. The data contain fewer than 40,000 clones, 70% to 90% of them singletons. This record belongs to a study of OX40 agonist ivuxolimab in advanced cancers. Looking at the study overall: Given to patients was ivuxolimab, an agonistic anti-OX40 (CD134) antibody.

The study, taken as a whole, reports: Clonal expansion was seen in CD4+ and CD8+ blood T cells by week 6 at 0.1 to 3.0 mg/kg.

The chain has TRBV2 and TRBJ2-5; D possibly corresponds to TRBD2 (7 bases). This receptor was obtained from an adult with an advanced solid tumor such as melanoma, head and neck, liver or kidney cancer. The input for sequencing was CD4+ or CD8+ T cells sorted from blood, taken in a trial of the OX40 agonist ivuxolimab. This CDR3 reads CASSEGRVGGGETQYF. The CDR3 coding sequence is TGTGCCAGCAGTGAGGGGAGGGTAGGGGGTGGAGAGACCCAGTACTTC.